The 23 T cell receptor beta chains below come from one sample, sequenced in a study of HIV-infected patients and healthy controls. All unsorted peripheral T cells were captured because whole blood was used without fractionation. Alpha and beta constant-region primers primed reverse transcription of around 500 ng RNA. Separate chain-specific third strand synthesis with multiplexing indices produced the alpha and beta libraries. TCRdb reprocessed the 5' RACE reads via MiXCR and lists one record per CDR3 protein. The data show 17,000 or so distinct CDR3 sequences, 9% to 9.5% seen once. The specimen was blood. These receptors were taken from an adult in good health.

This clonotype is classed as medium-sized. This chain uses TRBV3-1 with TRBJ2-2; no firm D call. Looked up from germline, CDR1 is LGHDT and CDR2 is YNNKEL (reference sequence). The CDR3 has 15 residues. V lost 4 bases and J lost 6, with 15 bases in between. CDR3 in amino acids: CASSPNLDIAGELFF. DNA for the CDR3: TGTGCCAGCAGCCCGAATCTTGATATCGCCGGGGAGCTGTTTTTT.

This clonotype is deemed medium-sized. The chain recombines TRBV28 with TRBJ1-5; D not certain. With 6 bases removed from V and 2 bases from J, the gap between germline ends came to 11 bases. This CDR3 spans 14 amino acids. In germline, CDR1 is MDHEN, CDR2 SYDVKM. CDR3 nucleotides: TGTGCCAGCAGCCGGACCGAGGGCAATCAGCCCCAGCATTTT. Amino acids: CASSRTEGNQPQHF.

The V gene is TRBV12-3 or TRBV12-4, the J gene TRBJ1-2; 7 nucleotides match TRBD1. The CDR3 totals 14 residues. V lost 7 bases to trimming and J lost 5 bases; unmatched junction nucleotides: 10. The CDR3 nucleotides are TGTGCCAGCACCGCTACGGACAGGATTTATGGCTACACCTTC. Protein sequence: CASTATDRIYGYTF.

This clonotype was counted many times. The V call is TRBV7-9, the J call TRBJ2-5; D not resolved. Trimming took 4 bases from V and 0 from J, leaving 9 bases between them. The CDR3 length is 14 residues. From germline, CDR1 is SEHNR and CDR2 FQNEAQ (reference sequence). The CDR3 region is CASSSDLYQETQYF. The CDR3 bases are TGTGCCAGCAGCTCCGATTTATACCAAGAGACCCAGTACTTC.

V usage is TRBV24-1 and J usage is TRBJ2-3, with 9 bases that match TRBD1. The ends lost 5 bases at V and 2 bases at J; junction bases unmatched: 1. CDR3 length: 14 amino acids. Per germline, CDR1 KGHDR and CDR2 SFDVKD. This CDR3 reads CATSGQGVTDTQYF. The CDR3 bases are TGTGCCACCAGTGGACAGGGGGTCACAGATACGCAGTATTTT.

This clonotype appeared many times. DNA for the CDR3: TGTGCCAGCAGTTTCAAGGCGTGGAGCCTACATTATGAGCAGTTCTTC. The encoded protein is CASSFKAWSLHYEQFF. The V gene is TRBV12-3 or TRBV12-4, the J gene TRBJ2-1; D remains unclear. The V gene lost 3 bases and the J gene lost 8 bases, with 20 bases spanning the gap. The CDR3 spans 16 residues.

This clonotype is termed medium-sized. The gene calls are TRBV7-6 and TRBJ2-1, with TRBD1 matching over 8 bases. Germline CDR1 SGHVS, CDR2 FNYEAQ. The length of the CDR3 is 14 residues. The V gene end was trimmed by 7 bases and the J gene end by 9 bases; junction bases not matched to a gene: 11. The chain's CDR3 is CASTTGQGTGEQFF. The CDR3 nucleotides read TGTGCCAGCACCACAGGACAGGGTACGGGTGAGCAGTTCTTC.

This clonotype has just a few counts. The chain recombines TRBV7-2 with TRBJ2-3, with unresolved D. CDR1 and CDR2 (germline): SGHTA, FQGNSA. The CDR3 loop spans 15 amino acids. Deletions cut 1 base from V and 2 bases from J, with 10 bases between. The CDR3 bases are TGTGCCAGCAGCTTAGTATTCGCAACCACAGATACGCAGTATTTT. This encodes CASSLVFATTDTQYF.

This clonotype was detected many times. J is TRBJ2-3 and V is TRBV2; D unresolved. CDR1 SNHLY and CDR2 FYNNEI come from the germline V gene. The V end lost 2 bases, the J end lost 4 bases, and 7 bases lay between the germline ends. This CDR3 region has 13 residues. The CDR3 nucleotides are TGTGCCAGCAGTGAAAGTGGGCCAGATACGCAGTATTTT. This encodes CASSESGPDTQYF.

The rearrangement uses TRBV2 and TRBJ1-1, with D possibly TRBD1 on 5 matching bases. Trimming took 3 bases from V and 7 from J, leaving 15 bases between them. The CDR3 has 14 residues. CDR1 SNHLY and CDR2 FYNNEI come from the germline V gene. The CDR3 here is CASSENGANDEAFF. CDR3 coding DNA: TGTGCCAGCAGTGAGAATGGGGCTAATGATGAAGCTTTCTTT.

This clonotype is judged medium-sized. The CDR3 sequence is CASSQDSAADTQYF. CDR3 bases: TGCGCCAGCAGCCAAGATAGCGCGGCAGATACGCAGTATTTT. The chain joins TRBV4-3 to TRBJ2-3; possibly TRBD2 for D (5 bases). Germline-derived CDR1 and CDR2 are LGHNA and YSLEER. Trimming removed 0 bases at V and 4 bases at J, with 8 bases between. The CDR3 is 14 amino acids.

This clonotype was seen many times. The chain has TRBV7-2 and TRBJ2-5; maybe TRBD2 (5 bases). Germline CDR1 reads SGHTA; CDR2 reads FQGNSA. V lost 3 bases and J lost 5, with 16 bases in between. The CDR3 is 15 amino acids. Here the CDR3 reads CASSFSGGVVETQYF. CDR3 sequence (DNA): TGTGCCAGCAGCTTCTCCGGAGGCGTTGTCGAGACCCAGTACTTC. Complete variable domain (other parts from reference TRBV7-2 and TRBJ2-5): GAGVSQSPSNKVTEKGKDVELRCDPISGHTALYWYRQSLGQGLEFLIYFQGNSAPDKSGLPSDRFSAERTGGSVSTLTIQRTQQEDSAVYLCASSFSGGVVETQYFGPGTRLLVL.

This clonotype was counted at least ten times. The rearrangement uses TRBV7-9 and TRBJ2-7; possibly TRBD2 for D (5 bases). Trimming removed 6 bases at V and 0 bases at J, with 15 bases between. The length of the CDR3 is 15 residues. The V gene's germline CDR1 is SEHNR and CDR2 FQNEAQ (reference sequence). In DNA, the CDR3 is TGTGCCAGCAGAAGCGGACGGGAAAGCTCCTACGAGCAGTACGTC. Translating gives CASRSGRESSYEQYV.

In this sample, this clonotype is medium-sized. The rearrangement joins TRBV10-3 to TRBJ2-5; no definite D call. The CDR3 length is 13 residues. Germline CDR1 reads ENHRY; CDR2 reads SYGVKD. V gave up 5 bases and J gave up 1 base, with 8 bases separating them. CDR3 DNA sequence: TGTGCCATCAGTCCGCGGTCCCAAGAGACCCAGTACTTC. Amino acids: CAISPRSQETQYF.

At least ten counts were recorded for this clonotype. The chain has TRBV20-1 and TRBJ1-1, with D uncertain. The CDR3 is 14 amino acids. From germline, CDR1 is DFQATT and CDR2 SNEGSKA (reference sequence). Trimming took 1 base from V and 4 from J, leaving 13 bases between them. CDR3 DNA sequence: TGCAGTGCTAGAGGCCCAGACCCAGTCACTGAAGCTTTCTTT. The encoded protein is CSARGPDPVTEAFF.

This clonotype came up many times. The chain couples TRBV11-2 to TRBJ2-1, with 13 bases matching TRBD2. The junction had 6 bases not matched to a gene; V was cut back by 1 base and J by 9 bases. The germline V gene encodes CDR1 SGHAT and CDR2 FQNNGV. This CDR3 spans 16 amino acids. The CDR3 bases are TGTGCCAGCAGCTTAGTAGGGACTAGCGGGAACGGTGAGCAGTTCTTC. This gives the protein CASSLVGTSGNGEQFF.

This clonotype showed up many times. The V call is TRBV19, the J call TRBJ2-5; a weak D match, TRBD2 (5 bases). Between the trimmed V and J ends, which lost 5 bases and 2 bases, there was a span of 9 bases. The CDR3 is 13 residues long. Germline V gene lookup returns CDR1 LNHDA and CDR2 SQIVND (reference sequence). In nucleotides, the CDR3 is TGTGCCAGTAGTTTCGGACTGCAAGAGACCCAGTACTTC. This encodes CASSFGLQETQYF.

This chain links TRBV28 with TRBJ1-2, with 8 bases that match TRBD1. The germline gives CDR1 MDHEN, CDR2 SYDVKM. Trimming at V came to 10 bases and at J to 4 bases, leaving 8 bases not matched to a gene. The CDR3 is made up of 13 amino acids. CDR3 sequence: CAIPTGDRYGYTF. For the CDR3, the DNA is TGTGCCATCCCGACAGGGGATCGCTATGGCTACACCTTC.

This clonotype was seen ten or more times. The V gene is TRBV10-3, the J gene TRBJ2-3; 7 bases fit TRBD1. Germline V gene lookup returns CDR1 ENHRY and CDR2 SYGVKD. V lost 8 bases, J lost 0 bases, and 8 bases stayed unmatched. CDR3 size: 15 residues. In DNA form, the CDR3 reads TGTGCCATCGATCAGGGGGACGGTAGCACAGATACGCAGTATTTT. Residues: CAIDQGDGSTDTQYF.

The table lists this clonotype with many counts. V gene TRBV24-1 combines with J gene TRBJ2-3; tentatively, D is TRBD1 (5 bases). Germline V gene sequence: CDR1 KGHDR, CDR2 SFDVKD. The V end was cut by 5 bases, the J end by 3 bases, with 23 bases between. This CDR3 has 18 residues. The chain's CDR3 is CATSAPFTGLAPTDTQYF. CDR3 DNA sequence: TGTGCCACCAGTGCTCCATTCACAGGTTTGGCCCCAACAGATACGCAGTATTTT.

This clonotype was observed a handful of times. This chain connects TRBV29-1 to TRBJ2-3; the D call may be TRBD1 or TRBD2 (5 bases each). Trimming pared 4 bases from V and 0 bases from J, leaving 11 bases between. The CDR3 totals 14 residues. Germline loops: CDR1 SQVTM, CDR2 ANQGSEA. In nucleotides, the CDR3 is TGCAGCGTTGTTACAGGCGGGAGCACAGATACGCAGTATTTT. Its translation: CSVVTGGSTDTQYF.

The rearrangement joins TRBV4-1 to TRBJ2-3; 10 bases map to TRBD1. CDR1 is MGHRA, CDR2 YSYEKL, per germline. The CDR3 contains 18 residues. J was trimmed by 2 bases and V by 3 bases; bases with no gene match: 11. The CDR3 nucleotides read TGCGCCAGCAGCCACCTGATTACCGGGACAGGGGTCACAGATACGCAGTATTTT. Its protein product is CASSHLITGTGVTDTQYF.

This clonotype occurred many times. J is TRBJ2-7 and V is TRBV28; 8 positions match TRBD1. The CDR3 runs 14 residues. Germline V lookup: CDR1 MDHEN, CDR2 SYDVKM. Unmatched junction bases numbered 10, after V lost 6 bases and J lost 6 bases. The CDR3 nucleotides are TGTGCCAGCAGCGGGACAGGCCGGTGGGGCGAGCAGTACTTC. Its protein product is CASSGTGRWGEQYF.